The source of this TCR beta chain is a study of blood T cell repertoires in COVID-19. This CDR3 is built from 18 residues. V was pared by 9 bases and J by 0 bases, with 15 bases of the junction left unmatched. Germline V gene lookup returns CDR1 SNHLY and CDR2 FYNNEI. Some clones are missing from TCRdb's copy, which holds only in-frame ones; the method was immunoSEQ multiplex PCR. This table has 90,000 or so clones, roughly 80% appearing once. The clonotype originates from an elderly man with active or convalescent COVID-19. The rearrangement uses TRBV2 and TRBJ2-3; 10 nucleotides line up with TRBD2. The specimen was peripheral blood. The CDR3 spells CARSTDARLAGSTDTQYF. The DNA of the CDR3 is TGTGCCAGATCTACCGATGCTCGACTAGCGGGTAGCACAGATACGCAGTATTTT.